This record concerns one TCR beta chain sequence. This specimen comes from a study of blood T cell repertoires in COVID-19. Produced via immunoSEQ multiplex PCR; TCRdb's table is partial and in-frame only. This table holds about 99,000 clones, roughly 79% found once. This CDR3 is 12 amino acids long. V was clipped by 8 bases and J by 1 base, with 8 bases between them. Enrollment of patients from Seattle took place during active infection, with longitudinal follow-up. The rearrangement joins TRBV12-3 or TRBV12-4 to TRBJ1-2, with D possibly TRBD1 on 5 matching bases. The specimen was peripheral blood. The TCR originated in a man older than 75 with COVID-19, enrolled during active disease. In DNA form, the CDR3 reads TGTGCCAGCTTAGGGGATAACTATGGCTACACCTTC. Translating gives CASLGDNYGYTF.